Here is one T cell receptor beta chain with its context. Antigen: not known. Libraries were prepared by immunoSEQ multiplex PCR; TCRdb keeps only in-frame clonotypes and omits some of them. Among fewer than 70,000 clones listed, approximately 86% were seen once. The record originates from a study of a mutant IDH1 vaccine in newly diagnosed glioma. Study in general: Patients received vaccination from 4-6 weeks after radiotherapy alone, or with temozolomide cycles. Overall study findings and caveats: In approximately 93% of patients, immune responses induced by the vaccine occurred.

J gave up 3 bases and V 2 bases, and 5 bases lay outside the gene matches. CDR3 length: 15 amino acids. Germline-derived CDR1 and CDR2 are MDHEN and SYDVKM. The sample's time point: week 35, safety follow-up. With topical imiquimod, each dose of the vaccine consisted of 300 ug of mutant IDH1 20-mer peptide. The material sequenced was PBMCs, taken from a glioma patient whose treatment included an IDH1 peptide vaccine. This receptor was taken from a man aged 30 to 39 with glioma. The chain joins TRBV28 to TRBJ1-2, with 8 positions matching TRBD1. The CDR3 region is CASSLGQGRYYGYTF. Here the CDR3 DNA reads TGTGCCAGCAGTTTAGGACAGGGAAGATACTATGGCTACACCTTC.